The TCR beta chain under discussion was sequenced for a study of early T cells in non-severe SARS-CoV-2 infection. This CDR3 spans 11 amino acids. V was shortened by 6 bases and J by 7 bases, with 10 bases between the two germline ends. Germline V gene sequence: CDR1 SQVTM, CDR2 ANQGSEA. TCRdb used MiXCR to reprocess the 5' RACE reads, holding one entry per CDR3 protein. The data hold about 85,000 distinct CDR3 sequences, with 13% to 15% observed a single time. This chain uses TRBV29-1 with TRBJ2-1, with D perhaps matching TRBD1 (5 bases). Sequenced material: whole blood. The clonotype was recovered from an adult who was a healthcare worker with PCR-confirmed SARS-CoV-2 infection or an uninfected control (not recorded which). The CDR3 protein is CSVAPGNEQFF. For the CDR3, the DNA is TGCAGCGTGGCCCCAGGGAATGAGCAGTTCTTC.